The 19 T cell receptor beta chains below come from one sample, sequenced in a study of shared clonotypes between healthy human individuals. The table came from immunoSEQ multiplex PCR; TCRdb's copy has only in-frame clones and leaves some out. The repertoire holds approximately 470,000 clones, with over 70% as singletons. Sequenced input: PBMCs. These receptors originate from a woman in her 40s in good health. Some clones in this sample may be carry-over from other donors' samples.

The sample holds one count of this clone. V usage is TRBV6-1 and J usage is TRBJ1-3; possibly TRBD1 for D (6 bases). CDR1 and CDR2 (germline): MNHNS, SASEGT. V was pared by 8 bases and J by 1 base, with 9 bases between. CDR3 length: 13 residues. CDR3 coding DNA: TGTGCCAGCCATACAGGGTCTGGAAACACCATATATTTT. It is translated as CASHTGSGNTIYF.

The V and J genes are TRBV5-4 and TRBJ2-5; 7 positions agree with TRBD2. J was trimmed by 2 bases and V by 0 bases; bases with no gene match: 4. Looked up from germline, CDR1 is SGHNT and CDR2 is YYREEE (reference sequence). The CDR3 runs 15 residues. The CDR3 is CASSLASSGQETQYF. In DNA, the CDR3 is TGTGCCAGCAGCTTGGCGAGTAGCGGGCAAGAGACCCAGTACTTC.

The rearrangement links TRBV10-1 to TRBJ2-2; D is unclear. Germline lookup yields CDR1 WNHNN and CDR2 SYGVQD (reference sequence). V lost 1 base and J lost 6, with 9 bases in between. The CDR3 is 14 amino acids. CDR3 sequence: CASSELDGAGELFF. The CDR3 DNA is TGCGCCAGCAGTGAGTTGGACGGAGCCGGGGAGCTGTTTTTT.

This clone was observed once. The V and J genes are TRBV28 and TRBJ1-2, with TRBD1 matching 7 bases. The CDR3 sequence is 13 residues long. Germline assignment: CDR1 MDHEN and CDR2 SYDVKM. The V and J ends lost 3 bases and 4 bases, in that order; junction bases with no gene match: 2. This CDR3 reads CASSLGQTYGYTF. The DNA for the CDR3 is TGTGCCAGCAGTTTGGGACAGACCTATGGCTACACCTTC.

V is TRBV18 and J is TRBJ2-7; D is uncertain. Germline CDR1 reads KGHSH; CDR2 reads LQKENI. V was pared by 5 bases and J by 2 bases, with 7 bases between. The CDR3 is 12 amino acids. CDR3 nucleotides: TGTGCCAGCTCAGGGCCACCCTACGAGCAGTACTTC. Translation: CASSGPPYEQYF.

This sequence joins TRBV27 and TRBJ2-2; 8 nucleotides match TRBD1. Germline V gene data show CDR1 as MNHEY and CDR2 as SMNVEV (reference sequence). The CDR3 sequence is 15 residues long. V lost 6 bases to trimming and J lost 5 bases; unmatched junction nucleotides: 8. CDR3 region: CASSRTGGRTGELFF. In nucleotides, the CDR3 is TGTGCCAGCAGCCGAACAGGGGGGCGGACCGGGGAGCTGTTTTTT.

Details on this clone: This may arise from a read error, as a much more abundant clone is one base away. Other nucleotide sequences in the sample specify the same CDR3. This chain uses TRBV7-7 with TRBJ2-7, with a tentative D call TRBD2 (5 bases). Germline V gene data show CDR1 as SSHAT and CDR2 as FNYEAQ (reference sequence). This CDR3 is 15 amino acids long. The CDR3 nucleotides are TGCGCTAGCAGCTTAGCAGGCTTGACCTCCTACGAGCAGTACTTC. It specifies CASSLAGLTSYEQYF.

The chain has TRBV2 and TRBJ2-7, with 9 bases aligning to TRBD1. Trimming at V came to 7 bases and at J to 6 bases, leaving 13 bases not matched to a gene. Germline V lookup: CDR1 SNHLY, CDR2 FYNNEI. There are 15 residues in the CDR3. CDR3 DNA sequence: TGTGCCAGCACCCAGGGAGGACAGGGGAGTCGCGAGCAGTACTTC. Translating gives CASTQGGQGSREQYF. Together with reference TRBV2 and TRBJ2-7, the CDR3 gives the full variable domain: EPEVTQTPSHQVTQMGQEVILRCVPISNHLYFYWYRQILGQKVEFLVSFYNNEISEKSEIFDDQFSVERPDGSNFTLKIRSTKLEDSAMYFCASTQGGQGSREQYFGPGTRLTVT.

V and J are TRBV6-6 and TRBJ2-7, with 8 bases lining up with TRBD2. From germline, CDR1 is MNHNY and CDR2 SVGAGI (reference sequence). V was pared by 3 bases and J by 2 bases, with 9 bases of the junction left unmatched. The CDR3 is 16 amino acids. CDR3 loop: CASSYPASGLPYEQYF. The CDR3 nucleotides are TGTGCCAGCAGTTATCCCGCTAGCGGGCTTCCCTACGAGCAGTACTTC.

This clone showed up just once. The chain employs TRBV29-1 and TRBJ2-7, with 11 bases lining up with TRBD2. CDR3 length: 14 amino acids. V was pared by 7 bases and J by 1 base, with 6 bases of the junction left unmatched. CDR1 and CDR2 (germline): SQVTM, ANQGSEA. The CDR3 is CSASTSGASYEQYF. The CDR3 bases are TGCAGCGCTTCGACTAGCGGGGCATCCTACGAGCAGTACTTC.

The chain couples TRBV5-1 to TRBJ2-3; TRBD1 might be the D (5 bases). V was clipped by 0 bases and J by 4 bases, with 9 bases between them. Per the germline V gene, CDR1 is SGHRS and CDR2 is YFSETQ. The CDR3 consists of 14 residues. CDR3 in DNA: TGCGCCAGCAGCTTGGGGATAGGGGCAGATACGCAGTATTTT. It codes for CASSLGIGADTQYF. The full variable domain, completed using reference TRBV5-1 and TRBJ2-3, is KAGVTQTPRYLIKTRGQQVTLSCSPISGHRSVSWYQQTPGQGLQFLFEYFSETQRNKGNFPGRFSGRQFSNSRSEMNVSTLELGDSALYLCASSLGIGADTQYFGPGTRLTVL.

CDR3 in DNA: TGTGCCAGCAGAAGAAAGGGTTCGAGGGAGGGGTACAATGAGCAGTTCTTC. It translates to CASRRKGSREGYNEQFF. The chain combines TRBV2 with TRBJ2-1; 7 bases are shared with TRBD2. The trim removed 6 bases at V and 4 bases at J, leaving 15 bases unmatched. The CDR3 consists of 17 residues. In germline, CDR1 is SNHLY, CDR2 FYNNEI.

The J gene is TRBJ1-5, the V gene TRBV20-1; D gene ambiguous. The V end lost 7 bases, the J end lost 2 bases, and 6 bases lay between the germline ends. CDR1 is DFQATT and CDR2 is SNEGSKA in the germline V gene (reference sequence). CDR3 size: 11 residues. As DNA, the CDR3 is TGCAGTGGAGAAGGCAATCAGCCCCAGCATTTT. It specifies CSGEGNQPQHF.

The rearrangement links TRBV28 to TRBJ2-7; TRBD2 matches at 11 bases. Per germline, CDR1 MDHEN and CDR2 SYDVKM. The CDR3 has 13 amino acids. V was pared by 8 bases and J by 4 bases, with 4 bases of the junction left unmatched. CDR3 DNA sequence: TGTGCCAGCTACGGGACTAGCGGTTACGAGCAGTACTTC. Residues: CASYGTSGYEQYF.

The gene calls are TRBV5-1 and TRBJ2-1; possible D gene TRBD2, 6 bases. Germline-derived CDR1 and CDR2 are SGHRS and YFSETQ. The CDR3 spans 15 residues. V lost 8 bases to trimming and J lost 4 bases, with 19 bases between them. The CDR3 sequence: CASTALGGTYNEQFF. CDR3 in DNA: TGCGCCAGTACCGCCCTAGGCGGGACGTACAATGAGCAGTTCTTC.

The chain uses TRBV5-1 and TRBJ1-1; D is perhaps TRBD1 (5 bases). There are 14 residues in the CDR3. Germline assignment: CDR1 SGHRS and CDR2 YFSETQ. Trimming stripped 0 bases from V and 7 bases from J, with 13 bases between. The CDR3 DNA reads as TGCGCCAGCAGCTTGGGACAGCCGGGACTTGAAGCTTTCTTT. It translates to CASSLGQPGLEAFF.

V is TRBV29-1 and J is TRBJ2-7; a possible D gene is TRBD2 (6 bases). V lost 6 bases, J lost 2 bases, and 17 bases lay in between. CDR1 is SQVTM and CDR2 is ANQGSEA in the germline V gene. This CDR3 has 14 amino acids. The CDR3 nucleotides read TGCAGCGTCCGGTCGGGGGTCGGGACCTACGAGCAGTACTTC. Translated, it gives CSVRSGVGTYEQYF.

As regards this clone: This specimen includes other DNA sequences encoding the same CDR3. The V gene is TRBV6-5, the J gene TRBJ2-3; D is unresolved. Germline V gene lookup returns CDR1 MNHEY and CDR2 SVGAGI. V lost 5 bases to trimming and J lost 3 bases, with 9 bases between them. This CDR3 region has 13 residues. This CDR3 reads CASSPSGTDTQYF. The CDR3 DNA reads as TGTGCCAGCAGTCCTTCGGGTACAGATACGCAGTATTTT.

The count of this clone is one. A much larger clone differs from this one at a single base, so this may be a read error. The chain combines TRBV30 with TRBJ1-1; D gene uncertain. The germline V gene encodes CDR1 GTSNPN and CDR2 SVGIG (reference sequence). The CDR3 has 12 amino acids. V lost 0 bases, J lost 4 bases, and 6 bases lay in between. CDR3 protein: CAWSVGPTEAFF. In nucleotides, the CDR3 is TGTGCCTGGAGTGTAGGGCCCACTGAAGCTTTCTTT.